Listed below are T cell receptor beta chains from one sample, sequenced in a study of blood T cell repertoires in COVID-19. Profiling relied on immunoSEQ multiplex PCR, and the TCRdb table lists in-frame clones only, not all of them. Of approximately 190,000 clones detected, 80% to 90% appear once; the ten largest clones hold under 15%. Sequencing was carried out using peripheral blood. These receptors were taken from a man aged 25-45 years with active or convalescent COVID-19. Each CDR3 is given with its conserved first and last residue. Fields, in order: J gene, CDR3 length, D gene, clone size, V gene, CDR3 DNA, CDR3 protein. A D gene is named only where the DNA matches it firmly. Only some rows state a clone size, as once, few, many or a class for expanded clones.

TRBJ1-5 17 TRBD1 . TRBV6-2/TRBV6-3 TGTGCCAGCAGTTACTCGGGACAGCCGTGGGGCAATCAGCCCCAGCATTTT CASSYSGQPWGNQPQHF
TRBJ2-5 17 TRBD2 . TRBV30 TGTGCCTGGAGTAAAAAGGGGGGACTAGCGGGGGATGAGACCCAGTACTTC CAWSKKGGLAGDETQYF
TRBJ1-2 15 . . TRBV9 TGTGCCAGCAGCGTAGTTGGCGCAGGAAGCTATGGCTACACCTTC CASSVVGAGSYGYTF
TRBJ2-3 20 TRBD2 . TRBV19 TGTGCCAGTAGTATAGATACCCCCAGCGGGGGGACGCCTGGCACAGATACGCAGTATTTT CASSIDTPSGGTPGTDTQYF
TRBJ1-1 18 TRBD1 few TRBV5-8 TGTGCCAGCAGCGGCCGGGACAGGGTTTTGGGCTTGAACACTGAAGCTTTCTTT CASSGRDRVLGLNTEAFF
TRBJ1-5 15 . . TRBV2 TGTGCCAGCAGTGAGGGCGCAGGGGGCAATCAGCCCCAGCATTTT CASSEGAGGNQPQHF
TRBJ1-1 19 TRBD1 . TRBV5-6 TGTGCCAGCAGCTTGGGCTGGGGGACAGGGGTTATGGTGAACACTGAAGCTTTCTTT CASSLGWGTGVMVNTEAFF
TRBJ2-3 15 . . TRBV7-8 TGTGCCAGCAGCCCCTCCATGGCGGGATCGGATACGCAGTATTTT CASSPSMAGSDTQYF
TRBJ2-4 14 . . TRBV27 TGTGCCAGCAGCCAGACAGAAGCCAAAAACATTCAGTACTTC CASSQTEAKNIQYF
TRBJ1-1 15 TRBD1 . TRBV9 TGTGCCAGCAGCGTCGGACCGACAGGGTGGACTGAAGCTTTCTTT CASSVGPTGWTEAFF
TRBJ1-2 16 . few TRBV5-1 TGCGCCAGCAGCGTAGCCCAGGGGACCGCGTTCGATGGCTACACCTTC CASSVAQGTAFDGYTF
TRBJ2-7 14 . few TRBV9 TGTGCCAGCAGCGTAGGGGGAGGTCGGTACGAGCAGTACTTC CASSVGGGRYEQYF
TRBJ2-1 15 . once TRBV7-2 TGTGCCAGCAGCTTAGCTGCAGGGGCCCACAATGAGCAGTTCTTC CASSLAAGAHNEQFF
TRBJ1-1 13 . . TRBV6-5 TGTGCCAGCAGACGCGGGCAGTACACTGAAGCTTTCTTT CASRRGQYTEAFF
TRBJ1-1 14 . . TRBV3-1/TRBV3-2 TGTGCCAGCAGTCAGGGCTGGGGGAACACTGAAGCTTTCTTT CASSQGWGNTEAFF
TRBJ1-2 14 TRBD1 . TRBV28 TGTGCCAGCAGCCGACAGGGGGCGCGGGATGGCTACACCTTC CASSRQGARDGYTF
TRBJ1-5 17 TRBD1 . TRBV6-2/TRBV6-3 TGTGCCAGCAGTTACCCACAAACAGGGGGCAGCAATCAGCCCCAGCATTTT CASSYPQTGGSNQPQHF
TRBJ2-3 16 TRBD2 . TRBV7-8 TGTGCCAGCAGCTTCGGAACTAGCGGGAGTGGGGATACGCAGTATTTT CASSFGTSGSGDTQYF
TRBJ1-5 15 TRBD1 . TRBV24-1 TGTGCCACCAGTGAGACAGGGGGCGCATATCAGCCCCAGCATTTT CATSETGGAYQPQHF
TRBJ1-1 16 TRBD1 . TRBV6-5 TGTGCCAGCAGTTACGGGACAGGGGGCTTGAGCACTGAAGCTTTCTTT CASSYGTGGLSTEAFF
TRBJ1-2 14 . . TRBV7-9 TGTGCCAGCAGCTCGTCAACAGGGCCCTATGGCTACACCTTC CASSSSTGPYGYTF
TRBJ2-7 15 TRBD2 . TRBV13 TGTGCCAGCAGCTTAGGAGTTAGCGGGACCTACGAGCAGTACTTC CASSLGVSGTYEQYF
TRBJ1-1 10 TRBD1 . TRBV5-8 TGTGCCAGACAGGGGACTGAAGCTTTCTTT CARQGTEAFF
TRBJ1-1 12 . . TRBV12-3/TRBV12-4 TGTGCCAGCAGTTTGGGAGACACTGAAGCTTTCTTT CASSLGDTEAFF
TRBJ2-7 14 TRBD2 few TRBV2 TGTGCCAGCAGTGCGACTAGCGGGAGATACGAGCAGTACTTC CASSATSGRYEQYF
TRBJ1-1 11 TRBD1 few TRBV30 TGTGCCCGTATCAGGGGGACTGAAGCTTTCTTT CARIRGTEAFF
TRBJ2-5 16 . . TRBV7-2 TGTGCCAGCAGCTTAGGGTCCAAACTAGTTGGGTCGACCCAGTACTTC CASSLGSKLVGSTQYF
TRBJ1-5 17 TRBD1 . TRBV7-2 TGTGCCAGCAGCTGGCGGACAGGGGGGGGGAGCAATCAGCCCCAGCATTTT CASSWRTGGGSNQPQHF
TRBJ1-6 15 . once TRBV19 TGTGCCAGTAGTATCGGACAGACTAAGGGTTCACCCCTCCACTTT CASSIGQTKGSPLHF
TRBJ1-2 12 . . TRBV5-6 TGTGCCAGCAGCTTGCCAGGCTATGGCTACACCTTC CASSLPGYGYTF
TRBJ2-2 15 TRBD1 few TRBV6-5 TGTGCCAGCAGCACCGGGACAGGGGTCACCGGGGAGCTGTTTTTT CASSTGTGVTGELFF
TRBJ1-2 15 . many TRBV2 TGTGCCAGCAGTGAAGCGGCAGGCGCTACCGGCGGCTACACCTTC CASSEAAGATGGYTF
TRBJ2-7 16 . once TRBV19 TGTGCCAGTAGCCAGGGCCCCGACTTGTTAACTTACGAGCAGTACTTC CASSQGPDLLTYEQYF
TRBJ1-5 15 . few TRBV27 TGTGCCAGCAGTTTAATAGGGACTCGCAATCAGCCCCAGCATTTT CASSLIGTRNQPQHF
TRBJ1-2 15 TRBD1 . TRBV7-6 TGTGCCAGCAGCCCTAGGGACAGCTGGAACTATGGCTACACCTTC CASSPRDSWNYGYTF
TRBJ2-5 18 . . TRBV29-1 TGCAGCGTTTCTTTGCGAATGCAGAATACGTCCATAGCGGAGACCCAGTACTTC CSVSLRMQNTSIAETQYF
TRBJ1-1 15 TRBD1 . TRBV4-1 TGCGCCAGCAGCCACCGGACAGGGAATCCCACTGAAGCTTTCTTT CASSHRTGNPTEAFF
TRBJ2-1 15 TRBD2 . TRBV3-1/TRBV3-2 TGTGCCAGCAGCCCCAGGACTAGGGGCGACAATGAGCAGTTCTTC CASSPRTRGDNEQFF